Presented here are 10 T cell receptor beta chains from one specimen sequenced in a study of human CD4 T cells and Enterobacteriaceae. The memory gate held CD4+ cells that were not CD45RA+CCR7+CD95- naive cells, over 95% pure. Sequencing was performed with immunoSEQ multiplex PCR; in TCRdb, only in-frame clones are kept and a portion is missing. The repertoire holds fewer than 35,000 clones, roughly 80% seen once, with roughly 0.96% in the top ten. Sequencing was carried out using memory CD4+ T cells from blood. These TCRs come from a human donor in good health.

This clone has a handful of counts. The J gene is TRBJ1-2, the V gene TRBV5-1, with TRBD1 as a possible D gene (5 bases). V was pared by 4 bases and J by 10 bases, with 17 bases between. Germline V gene sequence: CDR1 SGHRS, CDR2 YFSETQ. This CDR3 comprises 13 residues. CDR3 sequence: CASSIGTSNSYTF. CDR3 in DNA: TGCGCCAGCAGCATCGGGACTTCCAATTCCTACACCTTC.

V and J are TRBV5-1 and TRBJ1-3; D possibly corresponds to TRBD1 (6 bases). Trimming shortened V by 7 bases and J by 0 bases, and 11 bases separated the two germline ends. Germline CDR1 SGHRS, CDR2 YFSETQ. CDR3 length: 14 amino acids. CDR3 bases: TGCGCCAGCGGAGGGGGTAGCTCTGGAAACACCATATATTTT. This translates into CASGGGSSGNTIYF.

This sequence joins TRBV2 and TRBJ2-5, with D possibly TRBD1 on 6 matching bases. V was clipped by 2 bases and J by 2 bases, with 12 bases between them. Germline CDR1 reads SNHLY; CDR2 reads FYNNEI. This CDR3 has 15 residues. The CDR3 nucleotides read TGTGCCAGCAGTGAAACAGGGTCGAGGCAAGAGACCCAGTACTTC. Encoded protein: CASSETGSRQETQYF.

The chain couples TRBV7-2 to TRBJ1-2; D is unclear. Germline CDR1 and CDR2: SGHTA and FQGNSA. CDR3 length equals 16 residues. With 5 bases removed from V and 4 bases from J, the gap between germline ends came to 20 bases. CDR3 sequence (DNA): TGTGCCAGCAGCCCAGGTTTTGCCCATGGTCCCTATGGCTACACCTTC. Its translation: CASSPGFAHGPYGYTF.

The chain couples TRBV5-5 to TRBJ2-7; D may be TRBD1 (6 bases). This CDR3 is built from 15 residues. The V end lost 0 bases, the J end lost 0 bases, and 10 bases lay between the germline ends. Germline loops: CDR1 SGHKS, CDR2 YYEKEE (reference sequence). For the CDR3, the DNA is TGTGCCAGCAGCTTGGTTTCAGGGGTCTCCTACGAGCAGTACTTC. Translating gives CASSLVSGVSYEQYF.

The rearrangement joins TRBV7-2 to TRBJ2-1, with no clear D. Trimming left V 4 bases short and J 0 bases short, with 10 bases between. The CDR3 is made up of 15 amino acids. Germline V gene sequence: CDR1 SGHTA, CDR2 FQGNSA. The CDR3 nucleotides read TGTGCCAGCAGCTCCCCTCCGAACTCCTACAATGAGCAGTTCTTC. Its translation is CASSSPPNSYNEQFF.

V gene TRBV7-8 combines with J gene TRBJ2-4, with 7 bases that match TRBD2. J was trimmed by 2 bases and V by 1 base; bases with no gene match: 8. The CDR3 runs 17 residues. Germline-derived CDR1 and CDR2 are SGHVS and FQNEAQ. Here the CDR3 reads CASSLEWAGVSKNIQYF. Here the CDR3 DNA reads TGTGCCAGCAGCTTAGAGTGGGCGGGAGTTTCCAAAAACATTCAGTACTTC.

This clone has just one count. The CDR3 sequence is CASSAGLNEKLFF. In DNA, the CDR3 is TGTGCCAGCAGCGCGGGACTTAATGAAAAACTGTTTTTT. V usage is TRBV11-2 and J usage is TRBJ1-4, with a possible D match to TRBD1 (5 bases). Trimming took 5 bases from V and 4 from J, leaving 8 bases between them. Germline values: CDR1 SGHAT, CDR2 FQNNGV. The CDR3 runs 13 residues. The whole variable domain, remainder taken from reference TRBV11-2 and TRBJ1-4, is EAGVAQSPRYKIIEKRQSVAFWCNPISGHATLYWYQQILGQGPKLLIQFQNNGVVDDSQLPKDRFSAERLKGVDSTLKIQPAKLEDSAVYLCASSAGLNEKLFFGSGTQLSVL.

This chain links TRBV27 with TRBJ2-7, with TRBD2 matching 8 bases. Germline V gene sequence: CDR1 MNHEY, CDR2 SMNVEV (reference sequence). The CDR3 consists of 17 residues. Germline trimming cut 2 bases from V and 2 bases from J; bases unmatched to any gene: 11. CDR3 residues: CASSLRAGLAGTYEQYF. The CDR3 nucleotides read TGTGCCAGCAGTTTAAGGGCAGGGCTAGCGGGCACCTACGAGCAGTACTTC.

This clone was recorded a few times. The CDR3 region has the DNA TGTGCCAGCAGCAGAACGACAGGGTTTGGTGAGCAGTTCTTC. It is translated as CASSRTTGFGEQFF. V and J are TRBV5-8 and TRBJ2-1, with 7 positions matching TRBD1. V lost 4 bases and J lost 9; bases outside the gene matches: 10. Germline values: CDR1 SGHTS, CDR2 YDEGEE. The CDR3 extends over 14 amino acids.